This TCR beta chain was identified during a study of T cell responses to AZD1222 COVID-19 vaccine. Using immunoSEQ multiplex PCR, the repertoire was profiled, and TCRdb retains in-frame clones only, with some absent. The table includes 120,000 or so clones, roughly 91% detected once. The germline V gene encodes CDR1 SGHNT and CDR2 YENEEA. V trimming: 5 bases; J trimming: 1 base; junction bases outside the gene matches: 7. This CDR3 has 16 residues. A few counts support this clone. This chain uses TRBV11-3 with TRBJ2-1; 8 nucleotides agree with TRBD2. This sample comprised peripheral blood, obtained on day 0 of AZD1222 vaccination. This TCR was recovered from an adult in good health. CDR3 nucleotides: TGTGCCAGCAGCCCCACGGAGCGGGGGTCCTACAATGAGCAGTTCTTC. Encoded protein: CASSPTERGSYNEQFF. The whole variable domain, remainder taken from reference TRBV11-3 and TRBJ2-1, is EAGVVQSPRYKIIEKKQPVAFWCNPISGHNTLYWYLQNLGQGPELLIRYENEEAVDDSQLPKDRFSAERLKGVDSTLKIQPAELGDSAVYLCASSPTERGSYNEQFFGPGTRLTVL.